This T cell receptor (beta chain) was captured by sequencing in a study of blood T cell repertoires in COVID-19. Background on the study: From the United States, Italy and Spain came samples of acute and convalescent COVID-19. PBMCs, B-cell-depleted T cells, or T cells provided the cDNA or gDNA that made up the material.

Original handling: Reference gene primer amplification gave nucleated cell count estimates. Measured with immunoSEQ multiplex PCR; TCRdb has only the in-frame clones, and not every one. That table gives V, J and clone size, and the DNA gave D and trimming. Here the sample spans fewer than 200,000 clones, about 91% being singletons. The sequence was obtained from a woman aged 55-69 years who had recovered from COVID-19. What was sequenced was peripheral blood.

The CDR3 here is CASGWFTGELFF. For the CDR3, the DNA is TGTGCCAGCGGCTGGTTCACCGGGGAGCTGTTTTTT. V is TRBV28 and J is TRBJ2-2, with D unclear. CDR1 and CDR2 (germline): MDHEN, SYDVKM. Trimming took 8 bases from V and 4 from J, leaving 8 bases between them. This CDR3 region has 12 residues.